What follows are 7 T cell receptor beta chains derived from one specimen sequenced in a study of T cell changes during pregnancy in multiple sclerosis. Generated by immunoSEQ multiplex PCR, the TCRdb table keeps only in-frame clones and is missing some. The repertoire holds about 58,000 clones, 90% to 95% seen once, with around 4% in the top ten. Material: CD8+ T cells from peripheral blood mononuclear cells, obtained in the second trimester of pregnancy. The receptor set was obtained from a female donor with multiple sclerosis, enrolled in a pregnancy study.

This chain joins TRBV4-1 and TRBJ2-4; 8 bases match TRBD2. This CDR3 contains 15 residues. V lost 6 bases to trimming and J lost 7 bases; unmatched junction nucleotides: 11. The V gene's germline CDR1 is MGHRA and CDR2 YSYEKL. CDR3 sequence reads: CASSPSDSGNNIQYF. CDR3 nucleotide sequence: TGCGCCAGCAGTCCAAGCGATAGCGGGAATAACATTCAGTACTTC.

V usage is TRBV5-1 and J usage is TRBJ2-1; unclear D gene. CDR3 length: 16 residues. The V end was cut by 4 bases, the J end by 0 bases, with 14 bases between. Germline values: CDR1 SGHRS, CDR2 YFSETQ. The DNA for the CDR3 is TGCGCCAGCAGCGGCATACAGATGAGCTCCTACAATGAGCAGTTCTTC. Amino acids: CASSGIQMSSYNEQFF.

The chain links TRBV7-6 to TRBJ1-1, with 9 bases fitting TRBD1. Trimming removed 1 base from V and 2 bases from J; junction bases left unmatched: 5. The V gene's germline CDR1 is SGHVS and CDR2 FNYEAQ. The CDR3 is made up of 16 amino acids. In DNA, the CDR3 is TGTGCCAGCAGCTTAGGGGGACAGGGAAGAAACACTGAAGCTTTCTTT. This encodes CASSLGGQGRNTEAFF.

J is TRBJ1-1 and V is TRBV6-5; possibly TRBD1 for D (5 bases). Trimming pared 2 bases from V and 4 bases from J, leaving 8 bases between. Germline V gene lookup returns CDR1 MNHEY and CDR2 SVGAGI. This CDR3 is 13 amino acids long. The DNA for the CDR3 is TGTGCCAGCAGTTACGGTCAGGGCACTGAAGCTTTCTTT. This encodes CASSYGQGTEAFF.

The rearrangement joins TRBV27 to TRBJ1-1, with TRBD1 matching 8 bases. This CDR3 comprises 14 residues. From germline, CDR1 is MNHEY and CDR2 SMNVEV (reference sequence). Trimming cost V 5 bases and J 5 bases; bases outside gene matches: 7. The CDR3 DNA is TGTGCCAGCAGTGTCTACAGGGGGGGGACTGAAGCTTTCTTT. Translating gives CASSVYRGGTEAFF.

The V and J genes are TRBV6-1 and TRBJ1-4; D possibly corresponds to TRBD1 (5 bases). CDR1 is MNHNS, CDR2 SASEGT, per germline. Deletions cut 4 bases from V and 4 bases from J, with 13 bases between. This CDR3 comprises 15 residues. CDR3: CASSAATVINEKLFF. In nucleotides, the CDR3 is TGTGCCAGCAGTGCTGCGACAGTAATTAATGAAAAACTGTTTTTT.

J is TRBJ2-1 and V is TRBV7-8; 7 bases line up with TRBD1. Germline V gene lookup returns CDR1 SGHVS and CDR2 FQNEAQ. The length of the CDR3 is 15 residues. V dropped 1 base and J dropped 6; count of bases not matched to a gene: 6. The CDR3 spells CASSLGTGVTNEQFF. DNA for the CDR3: TGTGCCAGCAGCTTAGGTACAGGGGTTACCAATGAGCAGTTCTTC.